This passage covers 15 T cell receptor beta chains from one sample sequenced in a study of molecular identifiers for immune sequencing clone quantification. A single record per CDR3 protein comes from TCRdb applying MiXCR to the PCR reads. This repertoire shows approximately 500,000 distinct CDR3 sequences, 20% to 25% found once; its top ten account for about 0.8%. The sequenced material came from naive CD8+ T cells from blood, with Jurkat cell RNA spiked in. Subset meaning: FACS-sorted CD8+CD4-CCR7+CD45RA+ naive T cells. These receptors originate from a human donor in good health. Some libraries in this study had Jurkat cell RNA spiked in.

This clonotype appeared once. This sequence joins TRBV28 and TRBJ2-3, with no clear D. The J call may be mistaken, given a closer DNA end match to TRBJ1-5. Germline CDR1 MDHEN, CDR2 SYDVKM. CDR3 length: 13 amino acids. The CDR3 DNA reads TGTGCCAGCAGTTCACTTAGCACAGATACGCAGCATTTT. Its translation: CASSSLSTDTQHF.

This clonotype was observed at least ten times. The rearrangement joins TRBV5-5 to TRBJ2-7; 9 nucleotides line up with TRBD2. In germline, CDR1 is SGHKS, CDR2 YYEKEE (reference sequence). J gave up 6 bases and V 1 base, and 11 bases lay outside the gene matches. This CDR3 contains 16 residues. The CDR3 protein is CASSLKGSGSFGEQYF. CDR3 nucleotides: TGTGCCAGCAGCTTGAAGGGTAGCGGGAGTTTCGGCGAGCAGTACTTC.

A word on this clonotype: Just one base apart from a much larger clone, this may be a read error. The chain joins TRBV9 to TRBJ2-2; possible D gene TRBD2, 6 bases. Germline V gene lookup returns CDR1 SGDLS and CDR2 YYNGEE. The CDR3 loop spans 15 amino acids. V was shortened by 2 bases and J by 4 bases, with 12 bases between the two germline ends. The CDR3 region is CASSVGGASTGELFF. The CDR3 DNA follows: TGTGCCAGCAGCGTTGGCGGGGCGAGCACCGGGGAGCTGTTTTTT.

This clonotype was counted only a few times. The chain carries TRBV19 and TRBJ1-5; D remains ambiguous. In germline, CDR1 is LNHDA, CDR2 SQIVND (reference sequence). The V end lost 1 base, the J end lost 0 bases, and 1 base lay between the germline ends. The CDR3 runs 13 residues. CDR3 coding DNA: TGTGCCAGTAGTATAGCTAGCAATCAGCCCCAGCATTTT. It codes for CASSIASNQPQHF. Full variable domain (remainder filled in from reference TRBV19 and TRBJ1-5): DGGITQSPKYLFRKEGQNVTLSCEQNLNHDAMYWYRQDPGQGLRLIYYSQIVNDFQKGDIAEGYSVSREKKESFPLTVTSAQKNPTAFYLCASSIASNQPQHFGDGTRLSIL.

The chain carries TRBV4-3 and TRBJ2-3; possibly TRBD1 or TRBD2 for D (5 bases each). CDR1 is LGHNA, CDR2 YSLEER, per germline. CDR3 length: 17 residues. The ends were cut back, 1 base at V and 2 bases at J, with 16 bases in the middle. The CDR3 region has the DNA TGCGCCAGCAGCCAAGTTGTGGGACCTCCAGACACAGATACGCAGTATTTT. This sequence encodes CASSQVVGPPDTDTQYF.

This clonotype has a count of ten or more. The rearrangement uses TRBV29-1 and TRBJ2-5; 14 positions agree with TRBD2. J lost 7 bases, V lost 6 bases, and 7 bases had no gene match. Germline loops: CDR1 SQVTM, CDR2 ANQGSEA. The CDR3 is made up of 14 amino acids. The CDR3 DNA follows: TGCAGCGTGAGAACCGGGACTAGCGGGAGGACCCAGTACTTC. This codes for CSVRTGTSGRTQYF.

In this sample, this clonotype turned up a few times. The rearrangement uses TRBV6-2 or TRBV6-3 and TRBJ2-7; possibly TRBD1 for D (5 bases). Trimming took off 2 bases at V and 7 bases at J, with 24 bases between the two ends. Per the germline V gene, CDR1 is MNHEY and CDR2 is SVGEGT. This CDR3 is 17 amino acids long. Here the CDR3 reads CASSYPIKTGSAREQYF. The CDR3, as DNA: TGTGCCAGCAGTTACCCCATCAAAACAGGTTCGGCGAGGGAGCAGTACTTC.

Regarding this clonotype: A read error may be the cause here, since a much bigger clone is one base away. The rearrangement uses TRBV4-3 and TRBJ2-7; TRBD2 agrees at 10 bases. CDR1 is LGHNA, CDR2 YSLEER, per germline. The CDR3 totals 17 residues. The CDR3 loop is CASGHHGLADHSYEQYF. In DNA, the CDR3 is TGCGCCAGCGGCCACCACGGACTAGCGGACCACTCCTACGAGCAGTACTTC.

This clonotype was seen many times. The chain employs TRBV10-3 and TRBJ1-1, with a tentative D call TRBD1 (6 bases). The CDR3 has 13 amino acids. Deletions cut 4 bases from V and 7 bases from J, with 13 bases between. The germline gives CDR1 ENHRY, CDR2 SYGVKD. The CDR3 spells CAISGTVNVEAFF. The CDR3 DNA sequence: TGTGCCATCAGTGGGACAGTCAACGTTGAAGCTTTCTTT.

With respect to this clonotype: A much larger clone lies one base from this, so it may be a read error. The chain carries TRBV9 and TRBJ2-7; D is unresolved. Germline V gene data show CDR1 as SGDLS and CDR2 as YYNGEE. CDR3 length equals 14 residues. CDR3 in amino acids: CTSSPWASSYEQYF. As DNA, the CDR3 is TGTACCAGCAGCCCTTGGGCCAGCTCCTACGAGCAGTACTTC.

This clonotype has more than one count but fewer than ten. The J gene is TRBJ1-2, the V gene TRBV5-4; no firm D call. CDR3 length equals 16 residues. The germline CDR1 and CDR2 sequences are SGHNT and YYREEE (reference sequence). V was trimmed by 6 bases and J by 2 bases, leaving 20 bases between them. The CDR3 DNA sequence: TGTGCCAGCATCAACGATGCAGGCCGTGGCAACTATGGCTACACCTTC. Its protein product is CASINDAGRGNYGYTF.

This clonotype was observed at least ten times. The rearrangement uses TRBV28 and TRBJ1-4; the match to TRBD1 covers 7 bases. The V segment lost 3 bases and the J segment 3 bases; nucleotides outside the gene matches: 4. This CDR3 comprises 15 residues. The germline V gene encodes CDR1 MDHEN and CDR2 SYDVKM. In DNA, the CDR3 is TGTGCCAGCAGTTTGGCGACAGGGCCTAATGAAAAACTGTTTTTT. Its translation is CASSLATGPNEKLFF.

On this clonotype: A much bigger clone sits one base away, suggesting this may be a read error. The chain joins TRBV6-5 to TRBJ1-2; 8 bases line up with TRBD1. CDR3 length: 15 amino acids. The germline gives CDR1 MNHEY, CDR2 SVGAGI. The CDR3: CAGSYRGDRGDGYTF. Written as DNA, the CDR3 is TGTGCCGGCAGTTACCGGGGTGACAGGGGAGATGGCTACACCTTC.

CDR3 amino acids: CASSGGTGNNEQFF. CDR3 DNA: TGTGCCAGCAGCGGCGGGACAGGGAACAATGAGCAGTTCTTC. V and J are TRBV13 and TRBJ2-1; 9 positions agree with TRBD1. There are 14 residues in the CDR3. The germline V gene encodes CDR1 PRHDT and CDR2 FYEKMQ (reference sequence). The V gene end was trimmed by 5 bases and the J gene end by 5 bases; junction bases not matched to a gene: 4.

To note about this clonotype: A much larger clone lies one base from this, so it may be a read error. The chain recombines TRBV9 with TRBJ2-3; D possibly corresponds to TRBD2 (7 bases). CDR1 is SGDLS and CDR2 is YYNGEE in the germline V gene. The CDR3 has 18 amino acids. V lost 3 bases to trimming and J lost 0 bases, with 20 bases between them. CDR3 loop: CASSARGGGGLSTDTQYF. CDR3 bases: TGTGCCAGCAGCGCAAGGGGGGGGGGGGGGCTTAGCACAGATACGCAGTATTTT.